This T cell receptor beta chain emerged from a study of T cell repertoires and HLA-DP antigens. On the study more broadly: Alloreactive CD4+ T cells targeted HLA-DP on transduced HeLa. Study-wide findings and caveats: Pre-culture clonality, about 0.042, was far below sorted CD137+ clonality of about 0.4.

Average purity of the negatively selected CD4+ T cells was just under 98%. Worth noting for this clone: No antigen is known for it.

Germline lookup yields CDR1 MGHRA and CDR2 YSYEKL. CDR3 length equals 15 residues. The V end was cut by 0 bases, the J end by 7 bases, with 15 bases between. Amplification used primers for 54 TRBV and 13 TRBJ segments. The data were produced by immunoSEQ multiplex PCR, yet TCRdb's version contains in-frame clones alone and is incomplete. Seen here are approximately 86,000 clones, around 86% observed once, and the top ten hold roughly 1.6%. The chain employs TRBV4-1 and TRBJ1-2; D is undetermined. The TCR sequence derives from a man aged 45-65 years in good health and CMV-seronegative. Material: CD4+ T cells from PBMCs. This CDR3 is CASSQDLQVLSGYTF. CDR3 nucleotides: TGCGCCAGCAGCCAAGATCTTCAGGTTTTGTCTGGCTACACCTTC.